These T cell receptor beta chains were read from a single sample in a study of early T cells in non-severe SARS-CoV-2 infection. Via MiXCR, TCRdb re-called the 5' RACE reads, giving one row per CDR3 protein. The sample contains tens of thousands of distinct CDR3 sequences, around 10% of which appear only once. What was sequenced was whole blood. Source of these receptors: an adult who was a healthcare worker with PCR-confirmed SARS-CoV-2 infection or an uninfected control (not recorded which). Each CDR3 is given with its conserved first and last residue. D genes are given only for firm matches.

j_gene,v_gene,d_gene,CDR3aa
TRBJ2-2,TRBV10-3,NA,CAIRKTGTGELFF
TRBJ2-2,TRBV7-2,TRBD1,CASSFLGDRKNTGELFF
TRBJ2-5,TRBV5-4,TRBD2,CASSFRLAGGQETQYF
TRBJ1-2,TRBV28,NA,CASSSPGPGGNYGYTF
TRBJ2-2,TRBV4-3,NA,CASSHYTNTGELFF
TRBJ2-3,TRBV7-2,TRBD2,CASSRGRGSTDTQYF
TRBJ1-1,TRBV6-6,NA,CASSYSTSNTEAFF
TRBJ1-6,TRBV7-2,NA,CASTAGGSNSPLHF
TRBJ2-3,TRBV7-2,TRBD2,CASSLRGGVMDTQYF
TRBJ2-1,TRBV6-6,NA,CASSYASQGDEQFF
TRBJ2-1,TRBV9,TRBD2,CASSPRLAGGSRDYNEQFF
TRBJ2-7,TRBV25-1,TRBD2,CASSVFAGGPDSYEQYF
TRBJ2-3,TRBV7-2,TRBD2,CASSPRGLAGGAVNRADTQYF
TRBJ2-1,TRBV6-1,NA,CASSEHRAGSNEQFF
TRBJ1-4,TRBV25-1,NA,CASSVRTNEKLFF
TRBJ1-5,TRBV24-1,TRBD1,CATSDRTGPSQPQHF